The T cell receptor beta chain under discussion was sequenced for a study of T cell responses to AZD1222 COVID-19 vaccine. V trimming: 4 bases; J trimming: 4 bases; junction bases outside the gene matches: 7. CDR1 and CDR2 from the germline V gene are KGHSH and LQKENI. The length of the CDR3 is 17 residues. Profiling relied on immunoSEQ multiplex PCR, and the TCRdb table lists in-frame clones only, not all of them. Here the sample spans some 120,000 clones, 80% to 90% being singletons. The sequence came from an adult in good health. The sequenced sample was peripheral blood, obtained on day 0 of AZD1222 vaccination. The chain employs TRBV18 and TRBJ2-2, with 12 bases that match TRBD1. The CDR3 coding sequence is TGTGCCAGCTCACACTCGTCGGGACAGGGGGCCACCGGGGAGCTGTTTTTT. Amino acid sequence: CASSHSSGQGATGELFF.